The sequence of this T cell receptor beta chain was determined in a study of technical replicates of blood from a few donors. The repertoire was sequenced with immunoSEQ multiplex PCR; TCRdb's copy has only in-frame clones and lacks some. This table has 65,000 to 80,000 clones, 95% appearing once. The CDR3 is 11 amino acids. The V gene's germline CDR1 is DFQATT and CDR2 SNEGSKA (reference sequence). Germline trimming cut 1 base from V and 13 bases from J; bases unmatched to any gene: 5. This clone was counted a single time. The sequencing input was T cells isolated from PBMCs. V usage is TRBV20-1 and J usage is TRBJ1-1, with 8 bases identical to TRBD1. This receptor was obtained from a human donor in good health. The CDR3 DNA reads TGCAGTGCTAGAGTCCCAGGGGGCGATTTCTTT. Its translation: CSARVPGGDFF.